This T cell receptor (beta chain) was sequenced during a study of shared clonotypes between healthy human individuals. Using immunoSEQ multiplex PCR, the repertoire was profiled, and TCRdb retains in-frame clones only, with some absent. The table records more than 2,000,000 clones, approximately 93% of them present only once. Germline trimming cut 1 base from V and 3 bases from J; bases unmatched to any gene: 21. CDR1 MGHRA and CDR2 YSYEKL come from the germline V gene. The CDR3 runs 20 residues. The genes are TRBV4-1 and TRBJ2-7; 7 nucleotides line up with TRBD2. Material: naive CD4+ T cells from PBMCs. This sample's subset: CD45RA+ positively selected. This receptor was obtained from a man younger than 35 in good health. Some clones in this sample may be carry-over from other donors' samples. This CDR3 is CASSQGFVASGGRGYYEQYF. The DNA for the CDR3 is TGCGCCAGCAGCCAAGGTTTCGTGGCTAGCGGAGGGAGGGGCTACTACGAGCAGTACTTC.